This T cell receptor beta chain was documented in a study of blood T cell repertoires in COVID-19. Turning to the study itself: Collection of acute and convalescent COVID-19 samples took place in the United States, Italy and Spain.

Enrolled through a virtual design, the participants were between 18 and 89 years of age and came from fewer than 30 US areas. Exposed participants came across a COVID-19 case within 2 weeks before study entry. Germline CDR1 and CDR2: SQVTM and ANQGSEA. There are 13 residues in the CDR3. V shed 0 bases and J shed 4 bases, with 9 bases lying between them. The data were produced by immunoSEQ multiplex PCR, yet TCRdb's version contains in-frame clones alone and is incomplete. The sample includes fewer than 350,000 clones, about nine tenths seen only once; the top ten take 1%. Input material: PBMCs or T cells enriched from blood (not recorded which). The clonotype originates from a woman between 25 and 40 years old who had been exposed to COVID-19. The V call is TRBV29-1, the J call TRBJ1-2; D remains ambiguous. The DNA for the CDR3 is TGCAGCGTTGAAGATCTTAGCAGCTATGGCTACACCTTC. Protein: CSVEDLSSYGYTF.